This is a list of T cell receptor beta chains from one sample in a study of post-analysis software for immune sequencing data. Each CDR3 protein is one row after TCRdb ran MiXCR on the PCR reads. This sample carries approximately 570,000 distinct CDR3 sequences, 40% to 50% of them seen once, and the ten largest clones take about 1.8%. Material for sequencing was blood. These receptors originate from a girl aged 5 to 17 with multiple sclerosis. The CDR3 runs from the conserved cysteine through the conserved F or W. D genes are given only for firm matches. Clone size is given for some rows only: seen once, a few or many times, or a class if the clone is expanded.

D: NA; J: TRBJ1-5; size: few; length: 15; V: TRBV5-1; CDR3: CASSLDAGDNQPQHF; DNA: TGCGCCAGCAGCTTGGACGCAGGGGACAATCAGCCCCAGCATTTT
D: NA; J: TRBJ2-4; size: few; length: 16; V: TRBV30; CDR3: CAWSPRRLLAKNIQYF; DNA: TGTGCCTGGAGTCCACGACGCCTCCTAGCCAAAAACATTCAGTACTTC
D: NA; J: TRBJ2-7; size: NA; length: 13; V: TRBV24-1; CDR3: CATSDPDSYEQYF; DNA: TGTGCCACCAGTGATCCGGACAGCTACGAGCAGTACTTC
D: NA; J: TRBJ2-7; size: few; length: 12; V: TRBV20-1; CDR3: CTSEGFSYEQYF; DNA: TGCACCTCGGAGGGATTTTCCTACGAGCAGTACTTC
D: NA; J: TRBJ2-6; size: many; length: 15; V: TRBV13; CDR3: CASSPRGSGANVLTF; DNA: TGTGCCAGCAGCCCGAGGGGCTCTGGGGCCAACGTCCTGACTTTC
D: TRBD2; J: TRBJ2-1; size: few; length: 17; V: TRBV19; CDR3: CASSMLASGRVYNEQFF; DNA: TGTGCCAGTAGTATGTTAGCTAGCGGGAGGGTTTACAATGAGCAGTTCTTC
D: TRBD1; J: TRBJ2-7; size: few; length: 13; V: TRBV29-1; CDR3: CSVENDRAGEQYF; DNA: TGCAGCGTTGAAAACGACAGGGCTGGCGAGCAGTACTTC
D: NA; J: TRBJ1-2; size: NA; length: 13; V: TRBV12-3/TRBV12-4; CDR3: CASSPRWTRGYTF; DNA: TGTGCCAGCAGTCCTCGGTGGACCAGAGGATACACCTTC
D: TRBD1; J: TRBJ1-5; size: NA; length: 15; V: TRBV4-1; CDR3: CASSEGQGRNQPQHF; DNA: TGCGCCAGCAGTGAGGGACAGGGACGGAATCAGCCCCAGCATTTT
D: NA; J: TRBJ1-5; size: NA; length: 15; V: TRBV12-3/TRBV12-4; CDR3: CASSSRAYSNQPQHF; DNA: TGTGCCAGCAGTTCGAGGGCATATAGCAATCAGCCCCAGCATTTT
D: TRBD1; J: TRBJ2-4; size: NA; length: 16; V: TRBV6-1; CDR3: CASSEGPTGAKNIQYF; DNA: TGTGCCAGCAGTGAAGGACCGACAGGGGCCAAAAACATTCAGTACTTC
D: NA; J: TRBJ2-5; size: NA; length: 14; V: TRBV4-1; CDR3: CASSRRDAGETQCF; DNA: TGCGCCAGCAGTAGACGGGACGCCGGGGAGACCCAGTGCTTC
D: TRBD2; J: TRBJ2-7; size: NA; length: 15; V: TRBV7-9; CDR3: CASSRSGVDLYEQYF; DNA: TGTGCCAGCAGCCGCAGCGGGGTGGATCTCTACGAGCAGTACTTC
D: TRBD1; J: TRBJ2-1; size: NA; length: 15; V: TRBV27; CDR3: CASREQGAGYNEQFF; DNA: TGTGCCAGCAGAGAACAGGGGGCGGGATACAATGAGCAGTTCTTC
D: TRBD2; J: TRBJ2-7; size: NA; length: 14; V: TRBV6-5; CDR3: CASTGGVVTYEQYF; DNA: TGTGCCAGCACTGGGGGGGTAGTTACCTACGAGCAGTACTTC
D: NA; J: TRBJ2-5; size: NA; length: 13; V: TRBV11-2; CDR3: CASSKGGEETQYF; DNA: TGTGCCAGCAGCAAAGGAGGGGAAGAGACCCAGTACTTC
D: NA; J: TRBJ1-5; size: few; length: 15; V: TRBV4-1; CDR3: CASSQVAGSNQPQHF; DNA: TGTGCCAGCAGCCAAGTGGCAGGGAGCAATCAGCCCCAGCATTTT
D: TRBD2; J: TRBJ2-5; size: few; length: 18; V: TRBV20-1; CDR3: CSASQIAGGWGYQETQYF; DNA: TGCAGTGCTAGTCAGATAGCGGGGGGCTGGGGGTACCAAGAGACCCAGTACTTC
D: TRBD1; J: TRBJ1-5; size: NA; length: 17; V: TRBV19; CDR3: CASTLRGQGNSNQPQHF; DNA: TGTGCCAGTACCCTTCGCGGACAGGGCAATAGCAATCAGCCCCAGCATTTT
D: NA; J: TRBJ2-3; size: NA; length: 11; V: TRBV29-1; CDR3: CSVTSTDTQYF; DNA: TGCAGCGTTACTTCCACAGATACGCAGTATTTT
D: NA; J: TRBJ2-3; size: NA; length: 16; V: TRBV20-1; CDR3: CSARGGSVSDLDTQYF; DNA: TGCAGTGCTAGAGGAGGGTCTGTGAGCGATCTAGATACGCAGTATTTT
D: TRBD1; J: TRBJ2-3; size: NA; length: 14; V: TRBV24-1; CDR3: CATSTGVSTDTQYF; DNA: TGTGCCACCTCGACAGGGGTTAGCACAGATACGCAGTATTTT
D: TRBD1; J: TRBJ2-7; size: NA; length: 17; V: TRBV4-1; CDR3: CASSPLTGGAWGYEQYF; DNA: TGCGCCAGCAGCCCTTTGACAGGGGGCGCCTGGGGTTACGAGCAGTACTTC
D: NA; J: TRBJ2-5; size: NA; length: 16; V: TRBV7-8; CDR3: CASSRGRTSFQETQYF; DNA: TGTGCCAGCAGCCGAGGGCGGACCTCCTTTCAAGAGACCCAGTACTTC
D: NA; J: TRBJ2-3; size: few; length: 18; V: TRBV7-9; CDR3: CASSSTAGGNFNTDTQYF; DNA: TGTGCCAGCAGCTCTACGGCAGGGGGGAACTTCAACACAGATACGCAGTATTTT
D: NA; J: TRBJ2-7; size: few; length: 12; V: TRBV7-9; CDR3: CASSLVASEQYF; DNA: TGTGCCAGCAGCTTAGTGGCTAGCGAACAGTACTTC
D: TRBD1; J: TRBJ2-3; size: NA; length: 14; V: TRBV25-1; CDR3: CASSHGTDGGTQYF; DNA: TGTGCCAGCAGTCACGGGACAGACGGCGGGACGCAGTATTTT
D: TRBD1; J: TRBJ1-1; size: NA; length: 15; V: TRBV4-1; CDR3: CASSRRTGGDTEAFF; DNA: TGCGCCAGCAGCCGACGAACAGGGGGCGACACTGAAGCTTTCTTT
D: TRBD2; J: TRBJ2-3; size: once; length: 16; V: TRBV12-3/TRBV12-4; CDR3: CASSWGLAGGTDTRYF; DNA: TGTGCCAGCAGTTGGGGACTAGCGGGGGGCACAGATACGCGGTATTTT
D: TRBD2; J: TRBJ2-1; size: few; length: 16; V: TRBV4-2; CDR3: CASSQGTAGGYNEQFF; DNA: TGTGCCAGCAGCCAAGGGACTGCGGGGGGGTACAATGAGCAGTTCTTC
D: TRBD2; J: TRBJ2-1; size: NA; length: 17; V: TRBV20-1; CDR3: CSARASGGNLPYNEQFF; DNA: TGCAGTGCTAGAGCTAGCGGGGGGAATCTACCCTACAATGAGCAGTTCTTC
D: TRBD1; J: TRBJ2-5; size: NA; length: 15; V: TRBV19; CDR3: CASSIERTGRETQYF; DNA: TGTGCCAGTAGTATAGAGCGGACAGGGCGGGAGACCCAGTACTTC
D: TRBD2; J: TRBJ2-1; size: NA; length: 18; V: TRBV4-1; CDR3: CASSQGRLGGLVGNEQFF; DNA: TGCGCCAGCAGCCAGGGGCGACTTGGGGGACTAGTGGGCAATGAGCAGTTCTTC
D: NA; J: TRBJ2-3; size: few; length: 15; V: TRBV10-3; CDR3: CAISESYRGTDTQYF; DNA: TGTGCCATCAGTGAGTCGTACAGGGGCACAGATACGCAGTATTTT
D: TRBD2; J: TRBJ2-3; size: NA; length: 16; V: TRBV20-1; CDR3: CSAIPGRLAGTDTQYF; DNA: TGCAGTGCTATCCCGGGTCGACTAGCGGGGACAGATACGCAGTATTTT
D: NA; J: TRBJ2-3; size: few; length: 15; V: TRBV2; CDR3: CASSEFEGTTDTQYF; DNA: TGTGCCAGCAGTGAATTCGAGGGAACCACAGATACGCAGTATTTT
D: TRBD1; J: TRBJ2-4; size: NA; length: 18; V: TRBV6-1; CDR3: CASSASGTGLRVRDIQYF; DNA: TGTGCCAGCAGTGCCTCCGGGACAGGGCTGAGGGTGCGCGACATTCAGTACTTC
D: NA; J: TRBJ2-6; size: NA; length: 16; V: TRBV24-1; CDR3: CATSDPSGPRANVLTF; DNA: TGTGCCACCAGTGATCCTTCCGGGCCCCGAGCCAACGTCCTGACTTTC
D: NA; J: TRBJ2-1; size: NA; length: 14; V: TRBV12-3/TRBV12-4; CDR3: CASSLAFRENEQFF; DNA: TGTGCCAGCAGTTTAGCCTTCAGAGAGAATGAGCAGTTCTTC
D: NA; J: TRBJ2-5; size: NA; length: 11; V: TRBV5-1; CDR3: CASSWGREQYF; DNA: TGCGCCAGCAGCTGGGGGCGGGAGCAGTACTTC
D: NA; J: TRBJ2-1; size: NA; length: 17; V: TRBV5-1; CDR3: CASSSPRTQLSYNEQFF; DNA: TGCGCCAGCAGCTCCCCGAGGACTCAGCTCTCCTACAATGAGCAGTTCTTC
D: TRBD1; J: TRBJ1-5; size: NA; length: 16; V: TRBV7-9; CDR3: CASSSWTGEGNQPQHF; DNA: TGTGCCAGCAGCTCTTGGACAGGGGAGGGCAATCAGCCCCAGCATTTT
D: TRBD1; J: TRBJ2-6; size: few; length: 17; V: TRBV29-1; CDR3: CSVEAQGAWSGANVLTF; DNA: TGCAGCGTTGAGGCACAGGGGGCCTGGTCTGGGGCCAACGTCCTGACTTTC
D: NA; J: TRBJ2-5; size: NA; length: 13; V: TRBV5-1; CDR3: CASSGELGGTQYF; DNA: TGCGCCAGCAGCGGAGAACTAGGCGGGACCCAGTACTTC
D: TRBD2; J: TRBJ2-3; size: few; length: 16; V: TRBV6-4; CDR3: CASSEMAGGPTDTQYF; DNA: TGTGCCAGCAGTGAGATGGCGGGAGGTCCCACAGATACGCAGTATTTT
D: NA; J: TRBJ2-1; size: few; length: 17; V: TRBV9; CDR3: CASSPRDFFSSYNEQFF; DNA: TGTGCCAGCAGTCCACGGGACTTCTTTAGCTCCTACAATGAGCAGTTCTTC
D: TRBD1; J: TRBJ2-2; size: few; length: 15; V: TRBV5-6; CDR3: CASSPPTGRTGELFF; DNA: TGTGCCAGCAGCCCCCCGACAGGGCGAACCGGGGAGCTGTTTTTT
D: NA; J: TRBJ2-5; size: NA; length: 15; V: TRBV29-1; CDR3: CSVEDSLLYQETQYF; DNA: TGCAGCGTTGAAGATTCCCTCCTGTACCAAGAGACCCAGTACTTC
D: TRBD1; J: TRBJ1-5; size: few; length: 15; V: TRBV5-1; CDR3: CASSLSQGDNQPQHF; DNA: TGCGCCAGCAGCTTATCACAGGGGGATAATCAGCCCCAGCATTTT
D: TRBD1; J: TRBJ1-2; size: NA; length: 16; V: TRBV20-1; CDR3: CSSTDPGQGSPYGYTF; DNA: TGCAGTTCCACCGACCCGGGACAGGGCTCCCCCTATGGCTACACCTTC
D: NA; J: TRBJ1-2; size: once; length: 14; V: TRBV29-1; CDR3: CSVAAGHPGNGYTF; DNA: TGCAGCGTTGCGGCAGGCCATCCGGGGAATGGCTACACCTTC